This entry features one T cell receptor (beta chain) sequence. This entry is derived from a study of control samples from healthy donors and cancer patients. This CDR3 comprises 11 residues. V was clipped by 3 bases and J by 9 bases, with 6 bases between them. Sequencing was performed with immunoSEQ multiplex PCR; in TCRdb, only in-frame clones are kept and a portion is missing. In the table there are roughly 84,000 clones, approximately 90% of which are singletons. Specimen: blood. The V call is TRBV12-3 or TRBV12-4, the J call TRBJ2-1, with D uncertain. This receptor was identified in a middle-aged man in good health. CDR3 in amino acids: CASSLWSEQFF. The CDR3 nucleotides are TGTGCCAGCAGTTTGTGGAGTGAGCAGTTCTTC.